The present T cell receptor (beta chain) was sequenced within a study of blood T cell repertoires in COVID-19. For the study at large: Sources were T cells, B-cell-depleted T cells, or PBMCs; the material itself was cDNA or gDNA.

Sequencing was performed with immunoSEQ multiplex PCR; in TCRdb, only in-frame clones are kept and a portion is missing. This sample carries tens of thousands of clones, 92% of them seen once, and the ten largest clones take 12%. The CDR3 has 12 residues. The V end was cut by 3 bases, the J end by 5 bases, with 7 bases between. The germline V gene has CDR1 MNHNY and CDR2 SVGAGI (reference sequence). The chain carries TRBV6-6 and TRBJ2-5; D unclear. The sequenced material came from peripheral blood. This TCR came from a human donor in a cohort sampled during active COVID-19. CDR3 region: CASSYLRETQYF. DNA for the CDR3: TGTGCCAGCAGTTATTTGCGGGAGACCCAGTACTTC.